The clone carrying this TCR beta chain was counted ten times or more. As yet, its antigen is unknown. The time point was: sample taken at primary tumor resection. Whole RNA was taken from tumor, nontumor lung or frozen PBMC; it was then sequenced unsorted. The donor population consisted of about 75 patients with untreated, early-stage non-small cell lung cancer. This sample is part of a study of spatial heterogeneity in lung cancer. Every TCR cDNA molecule carried a tag that served as a unique molecular identifier. TCRdb reanalysed the 5' RACE reads using MiXCR and keeps one entry per CDR3 protein. Here the sample spans under 11,000 distinct CDR3 sequences, roughly 5.5% being singletons. Losses at the gene ends were 5 bases for V and 6 bases for J; bases not matched to a gene: 4. The CDR3 has 14 amino acids. Overall study results and limits: Detection of ubiquitous tumor TCRs in blood was higher at resection than follow-up.

Sequencing used PBMCs, obtained at surgery. The J gene is TRBJ2-4, the V gene TRBV12-3 or TRBV12-4; 10 bases line up with TRBD2. The TCR sequence derives from a male donor with early-stage non-small cell lung cancer. This CDR3 reads CASSLSGGTNIQYF. CDR3 nucleotides: TGTGCCAGCAGTCTTAGCGGGGGGACAAACATTCAGTACTTC.